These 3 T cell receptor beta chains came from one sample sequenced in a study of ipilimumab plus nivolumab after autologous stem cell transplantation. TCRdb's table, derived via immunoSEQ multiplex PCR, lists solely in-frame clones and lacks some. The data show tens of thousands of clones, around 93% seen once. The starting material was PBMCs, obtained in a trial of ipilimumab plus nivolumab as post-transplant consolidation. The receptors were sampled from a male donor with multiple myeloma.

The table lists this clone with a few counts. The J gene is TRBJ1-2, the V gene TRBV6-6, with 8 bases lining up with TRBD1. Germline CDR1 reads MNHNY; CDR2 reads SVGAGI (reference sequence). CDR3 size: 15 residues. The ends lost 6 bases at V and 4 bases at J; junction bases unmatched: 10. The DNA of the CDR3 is TGTGCCAGCAGGACGGGGGACAGGAGAGGCTATGGCTACACCTTC. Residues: CASRTGDRRGYGYTF.

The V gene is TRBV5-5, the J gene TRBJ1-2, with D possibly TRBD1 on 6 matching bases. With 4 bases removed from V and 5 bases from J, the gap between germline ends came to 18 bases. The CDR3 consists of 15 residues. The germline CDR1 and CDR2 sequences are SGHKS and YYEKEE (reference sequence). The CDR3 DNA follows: TGTGCCAGCAGCCTATCGGTAGACAGGCTATATGGCTACACCTTC. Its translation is CASSLSVDRLYGYTF.

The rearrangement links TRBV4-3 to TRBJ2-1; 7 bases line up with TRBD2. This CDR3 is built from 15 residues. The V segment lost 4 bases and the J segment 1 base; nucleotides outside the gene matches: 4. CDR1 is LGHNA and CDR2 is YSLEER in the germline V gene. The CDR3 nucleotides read TGCGCCAGCAGCCCTAGCGGTTTTTCCTACAATGAGCAGTTCTTC. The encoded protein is CASSPSGFSYNEQFF.